The rows below give T cell receptor beta chains drawn from one sample of a study of spatial heterogeneity in lung cancer. TCRdb fed the 5' RACE reads into MiXCR, producing one record per CDR3 protein. The table lists 50,000 to 60,000 distinct CDR3 sequences, 7.4% of them singletons. This material consisted of PBMCs, taken at follow-up. All receptors come from a female donor with early-stage non-small cell lung cancer. The CDR3 runs from the conserved cysteine through the conserved F or W. A D gene is named only where the DNA matches it firmly. The size field is filled for only some rows; it gives once, few, many or a size class.

D gene	J gene	V gene	clone size	CDR3 protein	CDR3 DNA
-	TRBJ2-5	TRBV7-6	-	CASSPRTEETQYF	TGTGCCAGCAGCCCAAGGACAGAAGAGACCCAGTACTTC
-	TRBJ1-3	TRBV28	many	CASLKRGDSGNTIYF	TGTGCCAGCCTAAAAAGGGGGGATTCTGGAAACACCATATATTTT
-	TRBJ1-5	TRBV12-3/TRBV12-4	-	CASRTASNQPQHF	TGTGCCAGCAGGACAGCTAGCAATCAGCCCCAGCATTTT
-	TRBJ1-1	TRBV10-1	-	CASSLRPNTEAFF	TGCGCCAGCAGTCTTCGCCCGAACACTGAAGCTTTCTTT
TRBD1	TRBJ2-7	TRBV5-1	many	CASSAPGQNYEQYF	TGCGCCAGCAGCGCACCGGGACAGAACTACGAGCAGTACTTC
TRBD2	TRBJ2-5	TRBV5-1	few	CASSLLPSGKETQYF	TGCGCCAGCAGCTTGCTCCCTAGCGGGAAAGAGACCCAGTACTTC
TRBD1	TRBJ2-7	TRBV18	many	CASSQGQSYEQYF	TGTGCCAGCTCGCAGGGACAGAGCTACGAGCAGTACTTC
-	TRBJ2-1	TRBV28	many	CASRHRAGRTYNEQFF	TGTGCCAGCCGTCACAGGGCGGGGCGAACCTACAATGAGCAGTTCTTC
-	TRBJ2-5	TRBV6-1	many	CAGNQEWRETQYF	TGTGCCGGGAACCAAGAATGGAGGGAGACCCAGTACTTC
TRBD1	TRBJ2-3	TRBV5-4	few	CASSFDRGPRTDTQYF	TGTGCCAGCAGCTTCGACAGGGGGCCTAGAACAGATACGCAGTATTTT
-	TRBJ2-5	TRBV7-9	-	CASSLRDPDKETQYF	TGTGCCAGCAGCTTACGGGACCCAGATAAGGAGACCCAGTACTTC
-	TRBJ2-5	TRBV3-1	few	CASSRKIGGVVGQETQYF	TGTGCCAGCAGCCGAAAGATTGGGGGAGTTGTGGGGCAAGAGACCCAGTACTTC
-	TRBJ1-2	TRBV10-3	many	CAISESAFYGYTF	TGTGCCATCAGTGAGTCGGCATTCTATGGCTACACCTTC
-	TRBJ2-5	TRBV9	many	CASSPRGSSETQYF	TGTGCCAGCAGCCCCCGGGGATCCTCGGAGACCCAGTACTTC
TRBD1	TRBJ2-7	TRBV6-6	few	CAGGQGDYEQYF	TGTGCCGGTGGGCAGGGGGACTACGAGCAGTACTTC
-	TRBJ2-4	TRBV6-1	few	CASSGSRTSIQYF	TGTGCCAGCAGTGGAAGCCGGACGAGTATTCAGTACTTC
TRBD2	TRBJ2-3	TRBV15	many	CATSRDPAGGGTQYF	TGTGCCACCAGCAGAGATCCGGCAGGCGGGGGTACGCAGTATTTT
-	TRBJ2-6	TRBV7-8	few	CASSLGARSGANVLTF	TGTGCCAGCAGCTTAGGGGCCAGGTCTGGGGCCAACGTCCTGACTTTC
TRBD1	TRBJ2-7	TRBV12-3/TRBV12-4	many	CASSLDRVQVQYF	TGTGCCAGCAGCTTGGACAGGGTTCAGGTGCAGTACTTC
-	TRBJ2-7	TRBV10-2	few	CASSVATDSYEQYF	TGCGCCAGCAGTGTAGCCACAGACTCCTACGAGCAGTACTTC
-	TRBJ2-6	TRBV11-2	many	CASLGRDNVSGANVLTF	TGTGCCAGCTTAGGCCGGGACAATGTTTCTGGGGCCAACGTCCTGACTTTC